This TCR beta chain was retrieved from a study of T cell repertoires in cytomegalovirus infection (dated by TCRdb to between 2017 and 2020). For context, the study as a whole: Donor HLA type was relevant to the analysis, as public TCR beta signatures indicated carriage of CMV infection together with the matching HLA type. The paper's findings and limits, for the study overall: The ex vivo response was dominated by HLA-C-restricted CMV-specific TCR beta clonotypes, which also provided the single most frequent clonotype in two of eight donors. In both this cohort and an independent roughly 330-donor cohort, the cumulative frequency of public TCR beta family members distinguished carriers of CMV infection plus the relevant HLA type.

TCRdb lists the instrument as Illumina HiSeq 1500. The public reads were quality trimmed at Q25 with fastp and then assembled into clones with MiXCR by TCRdb, keeping productive beta chains. Records with the same CDR3 protein are collapsed into one entry carrying the most frequent genes and DNA. The sample data list around 530,000 distinct CDR3 sequences, and about 15% of these were observed just once. The ten largest clones add up to 20% to 30% of the sample. There are many counts of this clonotype. No antigen is known for it. The input lacks base qualities; no much larger clone sits a single base away. Trimming takes 4 bases off V and 0 bases off J; junction bases not matched to a gene: 5. The germline V gene encodes CDR1 SGHVS and CDR2 FQNEAQ. From cysteine to phenylalanine, the CDR3 is 15 amino acids long. Here the CDR3 DNA is all that survives: 45 bases in frame from base 1.

The receptor's source is a human donor in good health (CMV status not recorded). Some clones in this sample may be carry-over from other donors' samples. The material sequenced was CD8+ T cells from PBMCs. The rearranged chain carries TRBV7-8 and TRBJ2-7; the central 8 bases match TRBD2. CDR3 region: CASSSRRGGSYEQYF. The nucleotide sequence is TGTGCCAGCAGCTCAAGACGGGGGGGCTCCTACGAGCAGTACTTC.